Sequencing of this T cell receptor (beta chain) was carried out in a study of T cell repertoires in cytomegalovirus infection. Study at large: HLA-C-restricted CMV epitopes, recently identified, and well-studied HLA-B-restricted ones were used by the study. TCR beta signatures that were public indicated CMV infection and matching HLA type.

TCRdb used MiXCR to reprocess the reads, holding one entry per CDR3 protein. The profile covers 830,000 or so distinct CDR3 sequences, with 32% appearing a single time and 12% taken by the ten largest. The CDR3 covers 14 residues. With 0 bases removed from V and 4 bases from J, the gap between germline ends came to 9 bases. Germline V CDR1 and CDR2: SGHAT, FQNNGV. In the case of this clonotype: The antigen remains undetermined.

The sequence derives from a human donor in good health (CMV status not recorded). Some clones in this sample may be carry-over from other donors' samples. Source: cultured CD8+ T cells from PBMCs, taken from culture after CMV antigen stimulation. This chain connects TRBV11-2 to TRBJ1-1, with unresolved D. The CDR3 loop is CASSLDQKSTEAFF. CDR3 in DNA: TGTGCCAGCAGCTTAGATCAGAAGAGCACTGAAGCTTTCTTT.